The present entry profiles one T cell receptor beta chain with its context. Its antigen is unknown. Germline V gene lookup returns CDR1 MNHNS and CDR2 SASEGT. The CDR3 spans 17 residues. Deletions cut 2 bases from V and 0 bases from J, with 15 bases between. Use of 60 Vbeta and 13 Jbeta primers characterized the PCR. Clones were read by immunoSEQ multiplex PCR, and TCRdb kept only the in-frame ones, dropping some. The repertoire holds hundreds of thousands of clones, roughly four fifths seen once, with approximately 0.22% in the top ten. The source of the sample is a study of cytomegalovirus exposure and HLA in healthy donors. The study's findings and limits: Later analysis suggested most CMV-associated TCR beta chains were HLA-restricted.

The sample taken for sequencing was PBMCs. This TCR derives from a girl aged 2-10 years in good health and CMV-seronegative. The chain combines TRBV6-1 with TRBJ2-3; D is undetermined. CDR3 in DNA: TGTGCCAGCAGTGAAATAGCCCGCAGATCTAGCACAGATACGCAGTATTTT. It is translated as CASSEIARRSSTDTQYF.